The 18 T cell receptor beta chains below were found in one sample sequenced in a study of vaccination effects on CD4 cells after COVID-19. After less than 11 days in culture, the CD4+ T cells were isolated. These receptors have no identified antigens. Generated by immunoSEQ multiplex PCR, the TCRdb table keeps only in-frame clones and is missing some. The repertoire holds about 45,000 clones, with approximately 74% as singletons. The sequenced sample was CD4+ T cells from PBMCs cultured without peptide, obtained before COVID-19 vaccination. Source of these receptors: a human donor who had a prior SARS-CoV-2 infection.

The J gene is TRBJ2-1, the V gene TRBV5-4; D uncertain. The CDR3 length is 14 residues. The V end lost 2 bases, the J end lost 3 bases, and 9 bases lay between the germline ends. From germline, CDR1 is SGHNT and CDR2 YYREEE (reference sequence). The CDR3 sequence is CASSLGSFYNEQFF. The CDR3 DNA reads as TGTGCCAGCAGCTTAGGATCTTTCTACAATGAGCAGTTCTTC.

The chain joins TRBV6-5 to TRBJ1-2, with TRBD1 identical over 8 bases. Per germline, CDR1 MNHEY and CDR2 SVGAGI. The CDR3 has 14 amino acids. Trimming took 5 bases from V and 10 from J; bases not matched to a gene: 12. CDR3 bases: TGTGCCAGCAGTCCAACAGGGGGAATGTGGGACTACACCTTC. Amino acids: CASSPTGGMWDYTF.

This clone was picked up one time. The chain links TRBV2 to TRBJ2-2; no firm D call. Germline V lookup: CDR1 SNHLY, CDR2 FYNNEI. The CDR3 contains 11 residues. Trimming took off 6 bases at V and 5 bases at J, with 4 bases between the two ends. Here the CDR3 reads CASSDTGELFF. CDR3 sequence (DNA): TGTGCCAGCAGCGATACCGGGGAGCTGTTTTTT.

The V call is TRBV7-2, the J call TRBJ1-2; tentative D call: TRBD1 (6 bases). In germline, CDR1 is SGHTA, CDR2 FQGNSA. Trimming pared 1 base from V and 1 base from J, leaving 13 bases between. The CDR3 totals 16 residues. In DNA, the CDR3 is TGTGCCAGCAGCTTAGTCTGGGCAGGGGATAACTATGGCTACACCTTC. This sequence encodes CASSLVWAGDNYGYTF.

The rearrangement joins TRBV30 to TRBJ2-5; D unresolved. CDR1 is GTSNPN and CDR2 is SVGIG in the germline V gene (reference sequence). The CDR3 extends over 11 amino acids. Trimming took off 1 base at V and 5 bases at J, with 5 bases between the two ends. The CDR3 reads CAWSGVETQYF. The CDR3 DNA reads TGTGCCTGGAGTGGGGTGGAGACCCAGTACTTC. The whole variable domain, remainder taken from reference TRBV30 and TRBJ2-5, is SQTIHQWPATLVQPVGSPLSLECTVEGTSNPNLYWYRQAAGRGLQLLFYSVGIGQISSEVPQNLSASRPQDRQFILSSKKLLLSDSGFYLCAWSGVETQYFGPGTRLLVL.

This chain connects TRBV3-1 (or the pseudogene TRBV3-2) to TRBJ2-5; 7 bases fit TRBD2. The CDR3 extends over 14 amino acids. After removal of 3 bases from V and 3 bases from J, the junction contained 4 bases not matched to a gene. Germline V gene sequence: CDR1 LGHDT, CDR2 YNNKEL (reference sequence). The CDR3 spells CASSHLAAEETQYF. The CDR3 DNA reads as TGTGCCAGCAGCCACCTAGCGGCCGAAGAGACCCAGTACTTC.

The chain carries TRBV5-1 and TRBJ2-2; tentative D call: TRBD1 (5 bases). With 5 bases removed from V and 4 bases from J, the gap between germline ends came to 12 bases. Germline V CDR1 and CDR2: SGHRS, YFSETQ. This CDR3 has 14 residues. The CDR3 region is CASSPQASTGELFF. Here the CDR3 DNA reads TGCGCCAGCAGTCCACAGGCGAGCACCGGGGAGCTGTTTTTT.

The J gene is TRBJ2-5, the V gene TRBV12-5; D unresolved. V lost 5 bases and J 5 bases, leaving 15 bases between the germline ends. This CDR3 region has 14 residues. Germline assignment: CDR1 LGHNT and CDR2 FRNRAP. CDR3: CASGSHDVSETQYF. CDR3 nucleotide sequence: TGTGCTAGTGGTAGCCACGACGTTTCGGAGACCCAGTACTTC.

This chain connects TRBV27 to TRBJ1-5; weak D call: TRBD1 (5 bases). This CDR3 comprises 18 residues. Trimming removed 6 bases from V and 1 base from J, with 22 bases in between. Germline V CDR1 and CDR2: MNHEY, SMNVEV (reference sequence). The CDR3: CASSLFAVGQGSNQPQHF. The CDR3 coding sequence is TGTGCCAGCAGCTTGTTTGCGGTTGGGCAGGGAAGCAATCAGCCCCAGCATTTT.

The chain combines TRBV19 with TRBJ1-2, with 8 bases lining up with TRBD1. The CDR3 covers 16 residues. V was clipped by 5 bases and J by 1 base; unmatched bases: 9. In germline, CDR1 is LNHDA, CDR2 SQIVND (reference sequence). CDR3 region: CASSQTRTGLNYGYTF. The DNA of the CDR3 is TGTGCCAGTAGTCAAACTCGGACAGGGCTTAACTATGGCTACACCTTC.

This clone was seen a few times. The gene calls are TRBV3-1 (or the pseudogene TRBV3-2) and TRBJ2-3, with D tentatively TRBD1 (6 bases). V lost 1 base and J 2 bases, leaving 10 bases between the germline ends. CDR3 length: 15 residues. The germline CDR1 and CDR2 sequences are LGHDT and YNNKEL (reference sequence). The CDR3 nucleotides read TGTGCCAGCAGCCAAGCCGGGACATACACAGATACGCAGTATTTT. Translated, it gives CASSQAGTYTDTQYF.

This chain joins TRBV5-8 and TRBJ1-1, with D maybe TRBD1 (5 bases). From germline, CDR1 is SGHTS and CDR2 YDEGEE. The CDR3 contains 15 residues. V lost 0 bases and J lost 3, with 12 bases in between. As DNA, the CDR3 is TGTGCCAGCAGCTTGGGCGCAGGGAGGGACACTGAAGCTTTCTTT. This gives the protein CASSLGAGRDTEAFF.

This clone was counted between two and nine times. The chain joins TRBV10-1 to TRBJ2-7, with D possibly matching TRBD1 (5 bases). The CDR3 covers 14 residues. V was pared by 1 base and J by 2 bases, with 9 bases between. In germline, CDR1 is WNHNN, CDR2 SYGVQD (reference sequence). The CDR3 spells CASSECQGTYEQYF. The CDR3 DNA follows: TGCGCCAGCAGTGAGTGCCAGGGTACCTACGAGCAGTACTTC.

The rearrangement uses TRBV9 and TRBJ2-2; possibly TRBD1 or TRBD2 for D (5 bases each). Between the trimmed V and J ends, which lost 3 bases and 8 bases, there was a span of 17 bases. Germline V gene sequence: CDR1 SGDLS, CDR2 YYNGEE. This CDR3 spans 15 amino acids. The CDR3 coding sequence is TGTGCCAGCAGCGAACCGGGACCCTCAGCGGGGGAGCTGTTTTTT. As protein: CASSEPGPSAGELFF.

The J gene is TRBJ1-5, the V gene TRBV28; D gene uncertain. The CDR3 extends over 13 amino acids. The germline V gene encodes CDR1 MDHEN and CDR2 SYDVKM. Trimming shortened V by 5 bases and J by 6 bases, and 11 bases separated the two germline ends. The CDR3 sequence is CASSPIRIQPQHF. CDR3 DNA sequence: TGTGCCAGCAGTCCGATCAGGATTCAGCCCCAGCATTTT. Full variable domain (remainder filled in from reference TRBV28 and TRBJ1-5): DVKVTQSSRYLVKRTGEKVFLECVQDMDHENMFWYRQDPGLGLRLIYFSYDVKMKEKGDIPEGYSVSREKKERFSLILESASTNQTSMYLCASSPIRIQPQHFGDGTRLSIL.

Details on this clone: The limits of the CDR3 on the DNA are not certain, so only TCRdb's listed CDR3 is given. This chain joins TRBV21-1 and TRBJ1-6; the tabulated D call, TRBD1, remains unverified against the DNA. TRBV21-1 is a listed pseudogene. With termini counted, the CDR3 has 16 amino acids. This CDR3 is CASRGRWGQGNSPLHF.

The CDR3 region is CASTDRILHQPQHF. In DNA form, the CDR3 reads TGTGCCAGCACCGACAGAATATTGCATCAGCCCCAGCATTTT. This sequence joins TRBV5-8 and TRBJ1-5; tentatively, D is TRBD1 (5 bases). Germline lookup yields CDR1 SGHTS and CDR2 YDEGEE. CDR3 length: 14 amino acids. V lost 6 bases and J 5 bases, leaving 15 bases between the germline ends.

In this sample, this clone turned up once. The chain joins TRBV6-6 to TRBJ2-1; D may be TRBD1 (6 bases). Germline CDR1 is MNHNY and CDR2 is SVGAGI (reference sequence). Trimming stripped 7 bases from V and 0 bases from J, with 10 bases between. This CDR3 is built from 14 residues. In nucleotides, the CDR3 is TGTGCCAGCACAGGGGCCCTCTCCTACAATGAGCAGTTCTTC. This sequence encodes CASTGALSYNEQFF.